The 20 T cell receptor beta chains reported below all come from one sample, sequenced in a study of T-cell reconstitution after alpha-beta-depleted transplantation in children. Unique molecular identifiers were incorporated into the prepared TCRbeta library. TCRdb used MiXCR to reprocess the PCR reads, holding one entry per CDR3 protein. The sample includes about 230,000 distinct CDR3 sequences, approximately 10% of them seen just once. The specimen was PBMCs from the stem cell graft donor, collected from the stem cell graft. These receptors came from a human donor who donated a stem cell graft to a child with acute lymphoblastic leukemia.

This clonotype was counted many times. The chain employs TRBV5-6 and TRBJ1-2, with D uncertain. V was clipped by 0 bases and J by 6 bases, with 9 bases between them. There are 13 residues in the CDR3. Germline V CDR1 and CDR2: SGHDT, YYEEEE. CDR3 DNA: TGTGCCAGCAGCTTGGGCCAGGCGGATGGCTACACCTTC. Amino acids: CASSLGQADGYTF.

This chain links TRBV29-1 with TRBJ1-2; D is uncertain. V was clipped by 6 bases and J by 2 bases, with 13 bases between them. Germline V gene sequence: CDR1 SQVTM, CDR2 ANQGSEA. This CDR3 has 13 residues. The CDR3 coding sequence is TGCAGCGTAATAAAGACGGAGAACTATGGCTACACCTTC. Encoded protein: CSVIKTENYGYTF.

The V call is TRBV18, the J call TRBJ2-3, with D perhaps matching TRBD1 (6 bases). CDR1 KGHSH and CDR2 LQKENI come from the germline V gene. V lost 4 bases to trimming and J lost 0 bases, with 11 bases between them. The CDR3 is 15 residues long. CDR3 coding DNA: TGTGCCAGCTCACTTACAGGGCCTAGCACAGATACGCAGTATTTT. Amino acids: CASSLTGPSTDTQYF.

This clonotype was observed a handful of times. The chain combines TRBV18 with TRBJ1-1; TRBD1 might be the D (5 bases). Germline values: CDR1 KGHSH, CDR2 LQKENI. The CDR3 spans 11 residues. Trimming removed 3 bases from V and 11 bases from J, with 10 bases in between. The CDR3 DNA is TGTGCCAGCTCACCCGGACATCGGGCTTTCTTT. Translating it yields CASSPGHRAFF.

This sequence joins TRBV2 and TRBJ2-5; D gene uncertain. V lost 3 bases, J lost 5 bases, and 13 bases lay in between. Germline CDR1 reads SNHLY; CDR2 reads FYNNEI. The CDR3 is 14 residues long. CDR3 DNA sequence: TGTGCCAGCAGTGACCCAGGACCAGCGGAGACCCAGTACTTC. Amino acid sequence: CASSDPGPAETQYF.

This chain's CDR3 is CASRRDRTFYGYTF. CDR3 nucleotides: TGCGCCAGCAGGCGGGACCGAACCTTTTATGGCTACACCTTC. V gene TRBV5-1 combines with J gene TRBJ1-2, with D maybe TRBD1 (5 bases). V dropped 5 bases and J dropped 5 bases, with 16 bases sitting between them. The CDR3 is made up of 14 amino acids. The germline V gene has CDR1 SGHRS and CDR2 YFSETQ.

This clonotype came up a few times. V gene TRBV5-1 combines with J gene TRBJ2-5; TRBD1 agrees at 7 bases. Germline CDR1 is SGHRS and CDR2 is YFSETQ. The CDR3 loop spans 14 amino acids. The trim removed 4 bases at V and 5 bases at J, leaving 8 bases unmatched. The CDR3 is CASSMLGGGETQYF. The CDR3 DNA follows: TGCGCCAGCAGCATGCTAGGGGGCGGGGAGACCCAGTACTTC.

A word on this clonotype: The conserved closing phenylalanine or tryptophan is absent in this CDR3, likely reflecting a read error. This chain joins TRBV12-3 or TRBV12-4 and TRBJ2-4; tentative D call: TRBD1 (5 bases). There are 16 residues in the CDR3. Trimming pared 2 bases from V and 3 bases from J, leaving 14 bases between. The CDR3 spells CASSLMGQGGKNIQYY. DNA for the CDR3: TGTGCCAGCAGTTTAATGGGTCAGGGTGGCAAAAACATTCAGTACTAC.

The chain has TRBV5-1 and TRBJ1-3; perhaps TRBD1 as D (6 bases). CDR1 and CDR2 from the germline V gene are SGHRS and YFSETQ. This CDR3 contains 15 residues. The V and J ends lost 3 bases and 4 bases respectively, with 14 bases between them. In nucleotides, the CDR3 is TGCGCCAGCAGCTACACAGGGTTAGGAGGAAACACCATATATTTT. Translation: CASSYTGLGGNTIYF.

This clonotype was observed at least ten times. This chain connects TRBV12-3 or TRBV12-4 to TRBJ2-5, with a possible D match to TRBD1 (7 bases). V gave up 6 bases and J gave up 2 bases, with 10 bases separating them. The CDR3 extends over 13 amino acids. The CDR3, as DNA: TGTGCCAGCAGGCGGGACAGTCAAGAGACCCAGTACTTC. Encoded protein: CASRRDSQETQYF.

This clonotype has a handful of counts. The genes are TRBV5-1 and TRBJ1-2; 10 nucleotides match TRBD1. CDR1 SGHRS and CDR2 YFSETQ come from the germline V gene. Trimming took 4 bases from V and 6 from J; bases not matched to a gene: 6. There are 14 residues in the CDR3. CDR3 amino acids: CASSPTGTGDGYTF. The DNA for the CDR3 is TGCGCCAGCAGCCCTACCGGGACAGGGGATGGCTACACCTTC.

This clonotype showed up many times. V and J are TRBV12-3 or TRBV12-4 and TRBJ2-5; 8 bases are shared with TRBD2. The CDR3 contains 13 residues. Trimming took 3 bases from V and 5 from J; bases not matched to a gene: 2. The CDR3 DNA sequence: TGTGCCAGCAGTTTCGGGGGGGCGGAGACCCAGTACTTC. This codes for CASSFGGAETQYF.

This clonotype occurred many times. CDR3: CASSRRDEEQFF. CDR3 DNA sequence: TGTGCCAGCAGCAGAAGGGACGAGGAGCAGTTCTTC. The chain combines TRBV7-9 with TRBJ2-1; D tentatively reads TRBD1 or TRBD2 (5 bases each). This CDR3 has 12 amino acids. Germline-derived CDR1 and CDR2 are SEHNR and FQNEAQ (reference sequence). Trimming stripped 5 bases from V and 10 bases from J, with 12 bases between.

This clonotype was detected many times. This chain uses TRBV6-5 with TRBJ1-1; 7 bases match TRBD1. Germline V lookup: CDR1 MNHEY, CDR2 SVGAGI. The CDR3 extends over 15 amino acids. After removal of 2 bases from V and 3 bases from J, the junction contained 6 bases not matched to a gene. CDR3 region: CASSYGGQPDTEAFF. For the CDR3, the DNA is TGTGCCAGCAGTTACGGGGGACAGCCGGACACTGAAGCTTTCTTT.

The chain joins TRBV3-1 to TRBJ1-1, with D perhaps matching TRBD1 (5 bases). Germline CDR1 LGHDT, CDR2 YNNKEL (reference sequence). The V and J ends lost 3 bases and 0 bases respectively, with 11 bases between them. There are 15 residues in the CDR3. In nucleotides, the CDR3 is TGTGCCAGCAGCCAGTCAAGGGGAATGAACACTGAAGCTTTCTTT. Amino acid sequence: CASSQSRGMNTEAFF.

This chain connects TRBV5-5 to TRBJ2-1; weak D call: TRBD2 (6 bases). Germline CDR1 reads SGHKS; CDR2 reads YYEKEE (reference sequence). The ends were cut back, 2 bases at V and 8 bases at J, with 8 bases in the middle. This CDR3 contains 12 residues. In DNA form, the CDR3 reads TGTGCCAGCAGCTTAGGGGAGGATGAGCAGTTCTTC. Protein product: CASSLGEDEQFF. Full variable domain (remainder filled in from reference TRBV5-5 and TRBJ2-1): DAGVTQSPTHLIKTRGQQVTLRCSPISGHKSVSWYQQVLGQGPQFIFQYYEKEERGRGNFPDRFSARQFPNYSSELNVNALLLGDSALYLCASSLGEDEQFFGPGTRLTVL.

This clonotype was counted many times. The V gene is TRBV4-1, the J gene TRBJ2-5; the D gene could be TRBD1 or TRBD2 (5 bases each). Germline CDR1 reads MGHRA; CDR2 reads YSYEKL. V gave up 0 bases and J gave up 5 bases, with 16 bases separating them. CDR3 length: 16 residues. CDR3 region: CASSQDPPGPRETQYF. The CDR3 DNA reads TGCGCCAGCAGCCAAGACCCGCCGGGACCTCGCGAGACCCAGTACTTC.

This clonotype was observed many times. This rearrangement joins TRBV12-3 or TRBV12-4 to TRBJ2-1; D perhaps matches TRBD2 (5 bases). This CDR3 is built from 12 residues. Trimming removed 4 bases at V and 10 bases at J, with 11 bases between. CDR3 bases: TGTGCCAGCAGTTCGGACTGGAAAGAGCAGTTCTTC. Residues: CASSSDWKEQFF.

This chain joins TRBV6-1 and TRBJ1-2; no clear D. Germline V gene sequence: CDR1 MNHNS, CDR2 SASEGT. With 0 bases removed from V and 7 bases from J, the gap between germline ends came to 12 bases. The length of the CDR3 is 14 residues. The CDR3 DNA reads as TGTGCCAGCAGTGAAGCGCAAGGGAGCGGTGGCTACACCTTC. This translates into CASSEAQGSGGYTF.

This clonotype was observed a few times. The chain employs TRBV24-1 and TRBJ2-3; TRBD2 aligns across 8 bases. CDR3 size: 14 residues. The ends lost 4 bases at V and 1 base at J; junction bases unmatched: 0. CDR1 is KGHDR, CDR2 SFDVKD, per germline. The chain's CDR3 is CATSEAGGTDTQYF. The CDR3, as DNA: TGTGCCACCAGTGAAGCGGGGGGCACAGATACGCAGTATTTT.